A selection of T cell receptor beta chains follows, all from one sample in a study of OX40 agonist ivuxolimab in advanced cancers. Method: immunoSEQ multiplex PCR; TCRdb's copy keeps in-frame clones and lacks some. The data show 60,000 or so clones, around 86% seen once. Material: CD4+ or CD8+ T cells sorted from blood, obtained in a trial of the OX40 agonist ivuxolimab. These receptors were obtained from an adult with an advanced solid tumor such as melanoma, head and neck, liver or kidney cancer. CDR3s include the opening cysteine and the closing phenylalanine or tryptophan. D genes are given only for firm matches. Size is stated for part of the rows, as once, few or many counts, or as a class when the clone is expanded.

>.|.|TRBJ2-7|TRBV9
TGTGCCAGCAGCGGGGACGGACTACTCTCCTACGAGCAGTACTTC
CASSGDGLLSYEQYF
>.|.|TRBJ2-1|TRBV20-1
TGCAGTGCTAGAGAAGGAGATGAGCAGTTCTTC
CSAREGDEQFF
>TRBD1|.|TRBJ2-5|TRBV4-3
TGCGCCAGCAGCCAAGATTTTCGTACAGGGGAAGAGACCCAGTACTTC
CASSQDFRTGEETQYF
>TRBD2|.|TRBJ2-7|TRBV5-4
TGTGCCAGCAGCGGTTGGGAGGGAGAGAACTTC
CASSGWEGENF
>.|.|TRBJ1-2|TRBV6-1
TGTGCCAGCAGTATCCACAGGAGCCTTAACTATGGCTACACCTTC
CASSIHRSLNYGYTF
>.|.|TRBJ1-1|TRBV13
TGTGCCAGCAGCCCAAGTGAGAACACTGAAGCTTTCTTT
CASSPSENTEAFF
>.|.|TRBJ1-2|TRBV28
TGTGCCAGCAGTCCCGGACGCAGAAACTATGGCTACACCTTC
CASSPGRRNYGYTF
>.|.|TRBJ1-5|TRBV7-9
TGTGCCAGCAGCTCCTCAGGGGCGTTAACCAATCAGCCCCAGCATTTT
CASSSSGALTNQPQHF
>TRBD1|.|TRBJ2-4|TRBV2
TGTGCCAGCAGGCACAGGGGAGAGTGGGCCAAAAACATTCAGTACTTC
CASRHRGEWAKNIQYF
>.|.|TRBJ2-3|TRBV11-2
TGTGCCAGCAGCTTAGAGCGGAGTACGCAGTATTTT
CASSLERSTQYF
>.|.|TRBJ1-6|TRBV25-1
TGTGCCAGCAGTGAATCTTATAATAATTCACCCCTCCACTTT
CASSESYNNSPLHF
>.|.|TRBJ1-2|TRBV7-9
TGTGCCAGCAGCCCGGGAGGCAAGAATGGCTACACCTTC
CASSPGGKNGYTF
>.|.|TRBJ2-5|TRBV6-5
TGTGCCAGCAGTTACTCTCTTACCCAGTACTTC
CASSYSLTQYF
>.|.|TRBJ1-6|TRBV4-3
TGCGCCAGCAGCCAAGAGAGCCCCCTCCACTTT
CASSQESPLHF
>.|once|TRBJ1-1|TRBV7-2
TGTGCCAGCAGCAACGGGGGCACTGAAGCTTTCTTT
CASSNGGTEAFF
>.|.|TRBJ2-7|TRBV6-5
TGTGCCAGCATGATGGGCCATACAAACTCCTACGAGCAGTACTTC
CASMMGHTNSYEQYF
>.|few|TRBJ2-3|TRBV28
TGTGCCAGCAGTCCGCCCCTGCGGAGCGGGAGCACAGATACGCAGTATTTT
CASSPPLRSGSTDTQYF
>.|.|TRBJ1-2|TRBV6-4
TGTGCCAGCAGCCTTACCGACCTCGCTCCTTATGGCTACACCTTC
CASSLTDLAPYGYTF
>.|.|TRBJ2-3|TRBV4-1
TGCGCCAGCAGCCTATCGCCGGGCCGCACAGATACGCAGTATTTT
CASSLSPGRTDTQYF
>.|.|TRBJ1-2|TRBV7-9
TGTGCCAGCAGCCAGGACGGGTTCTATGGCTACACCTTC
CASSQDGFYGYTF
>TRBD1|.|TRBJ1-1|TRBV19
TGTGCCAGCCTAGCCGACAGGGTATCGTATGGGACTGAAGCTTTCTTT
CASLADRVSYGTEAFF
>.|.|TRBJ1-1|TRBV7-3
TGTGCCAGCAGCCCCGTAAGTGGCACTGAAGCTTTCTTT
CASSPVSGTEAFF
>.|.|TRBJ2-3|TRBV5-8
TGTGCCAGCAGCTTGGAAGGGTATGTTGATACGCAGTATTTT
CASSLEGYVDTQYF
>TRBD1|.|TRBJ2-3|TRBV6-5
TGTGCCAGCAGTTACGGGGACAGGGAGGGCACAGATACGCAGTATTTT
CASSYGDREGTDTQYF
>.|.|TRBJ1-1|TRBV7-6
TGTGCCAGCAGCCCAGGGGCCTCGAACACTGAAGCTTTCTTT
CASSPGASNTEAFF
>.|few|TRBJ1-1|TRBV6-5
TGTGCCAGCAGTTACTCCCAGGACCTGAACACTGAAGCTTTCTTT
CASSYSQDLNTEAFF